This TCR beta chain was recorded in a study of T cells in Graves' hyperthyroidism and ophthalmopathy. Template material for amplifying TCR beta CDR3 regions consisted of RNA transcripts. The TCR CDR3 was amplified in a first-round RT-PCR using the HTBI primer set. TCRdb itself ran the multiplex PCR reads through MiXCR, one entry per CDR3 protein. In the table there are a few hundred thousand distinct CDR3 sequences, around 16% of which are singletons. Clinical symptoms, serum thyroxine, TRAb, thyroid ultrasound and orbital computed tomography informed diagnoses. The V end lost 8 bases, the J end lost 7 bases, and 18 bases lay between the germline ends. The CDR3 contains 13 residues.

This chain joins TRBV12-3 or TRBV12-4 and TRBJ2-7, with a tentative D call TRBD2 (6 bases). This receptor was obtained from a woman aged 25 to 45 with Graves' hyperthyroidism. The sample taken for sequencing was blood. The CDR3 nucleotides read TGTGCCAGCTGCCGGGACTCCTGGGTTGAGCAGTACTTC. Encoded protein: CASCRDSWVEQYF.